This is a list of T cell receptor beta chains from one sample in a study of spatial heterogeneity in lung cancer. Via MiXCR, TCRdb re-called the 5' RACE reads, giving one row per CDR3 protein. The table lists tens of thousands of distinct CDR3 sequences, 6% to 8% of them singletons. The sequenced sample was PBMCs, obtained at surgery. The source is a male donor with early-stage non-small cell lung cancer. Each CDR3 is given with its conserved first and last residue. A D gene is named only where the DNA matches it firmly. Clone size appears in some rows only: once, few, many, or a class for an expanded clone.

d_call,cdr3_length,v_call,j_call,clone_size,cdr3_nt,cdr3_aa
TRBD1,16,TRBV6-2/TRBV6-3,TRBJ1-5,few,TGTGCCAGCAGTTACTCTGGGCAGGGGGCCAAACAGCCCCAGCATTTT,CASSYSGQGAKQPQHF
-,14,TRBV7-2,TRBJ2-2,many,TGTGCCAGCAGCTTAGTCCTTGGGGGCGGGGAGCTGTTTTTT,CASSLVLGGGELFF
TRBD2,15,TRBV9,TRBJ2-3,many,TGTGCCAGCAGCGTAGCTAGCGGATTCACAGATACGCAGTATTTT,CASSVASGFTDTQYF
-,15,TRBV7-9,TRBJ1-1,once,TGTGCCAGCAGCTTAGTACCAGGACTATACACTGAAGCTCTCTTT,CASSLVPGLYTEALF
-,16,TRBV3-1,TRBJ2-1,many,TGTGCCAGCAGCCAAGAGACCCCCTGGCTTTACAATGAGCAGTTCTTC,CASSQETPWLYNEQFF
TRBD2,16,TRBV20-1,TRBJ2-3,-,TGCAGTGCTAGAGAAGGGCTAGCGGGAGGGATGGGTACGCAGTATTTT,CSAREGLAGGMGTQYF
-,12,TRBV7-9,TRBJ2-4,many,TGTGCCAGCAGCTTCCAATCAGACATTCAGTACTTC,CASSFQSDIQYF
TRBD1,15,TRBV11-1,TRBJ2-3,many,TGTGCCAGCAGCTTAGGACAGGGCGGCCCAGATACGCAGTATTTT,CASSLGQGGPDTQYF
-,15,TRBV28,TRBJ2-3,many,TGTGCCAGCAGTCGCCCCGGGACGACCCAAAATACGCAGTATTTT,CASSRPGTTQNTQYF
-,11,TRBV29-1,TRBJ1-4,many,TGCAGCGGATCAGAGGATGAAAAACTGTTTTTT,CSGSEDEKLFF
TRBD1,16,TRBV14,TRBJ1-2,few,TGTGCCAGCAGCCATGGAGGGACAGGCCAAAACTATGGCTACACCTTC,CASSHGGTGQNYGYTF
TRBD2,16,TRBV11-2,TRBJ2-1,few,TGTGCCAGCAGCGAACTGAGCGGGGGTTCCTACAATGAGCAGTTCTTC,CASSELSGGSYNEQFF